This T cell receptor (beta chain) was captured by sequencing in a study of blood T cells in healthy people across ages. Using a J-beta primer mix together with a sample-barcoded 5' primer, a second PCR was run for roughly 6 to 11 cycles. TCRdb fed the 5' RACE reads into MiXCR, producing one record per CDR3 protein. The table lists around 1,700,000 distinct CDR3 sequences, roughly 27% of them singletons. Study outcomes and limitations: Estimated diversity across one million T cells was deemed an underestimate. TCR beta diversity per million T cells fell roughly linearly with age.

This clonotype was seen a few times. Its antigen is as yet unknown. V shed 6 bases and J shed 5 bases, with 19 bases lying between them. There are 15 residues in the CDR3. Germline V gene lookup returns CDR1 SEHNR and CDR2 FQNEAQ (reference sequence). Sequencing was carried out using blood. The TCR was taken from a woman under 40 in good health. The genes are TRBV7-9 and TRBJ2-5; D gene ambiguous. CDR3: CASSPGRQGRETQYF. CDR3 nucleotides: TGTGCCAGCAGTCCCGGACGGCAAGGGCGGGAGACCCAGTACTTC.